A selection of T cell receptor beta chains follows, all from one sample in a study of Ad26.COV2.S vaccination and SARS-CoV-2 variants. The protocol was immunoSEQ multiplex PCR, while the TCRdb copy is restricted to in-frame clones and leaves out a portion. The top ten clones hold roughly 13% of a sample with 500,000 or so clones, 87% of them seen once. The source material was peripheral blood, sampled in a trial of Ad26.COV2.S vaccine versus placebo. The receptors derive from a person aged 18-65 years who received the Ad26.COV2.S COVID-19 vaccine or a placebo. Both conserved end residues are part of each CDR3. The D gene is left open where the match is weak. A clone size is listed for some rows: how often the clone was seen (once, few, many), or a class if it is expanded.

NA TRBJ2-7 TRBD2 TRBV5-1 CASSPGGLAVEQYF TGCGCCAGCAGCCCAGGTGGACTAGCGGTTGAGCAGTACTTC
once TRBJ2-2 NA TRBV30 CAWNGVSGELFF TGTGCCTGGAATGGTGTGTCCGGGGAGCTGTTTTTT
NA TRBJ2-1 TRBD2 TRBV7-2 CASSFRSGTSNNEQFF TGTGCCAGCAGCTTCCGTTCCGGGACTAGCAACAATGAGCAGTTCTTC
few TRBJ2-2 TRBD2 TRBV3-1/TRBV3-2 CASSPGTSGITGELFF TGTGCCAGCAGCCCGGGGACTAGCGGGATAACCGGGGAGCTGTTTTTT
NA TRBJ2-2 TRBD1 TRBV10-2 CASSESQQGANTGELFF TGCGCCAGCAGTGAGTCGCAACAGGGGGCAAACACCGGGGAGCTGTTTTTT
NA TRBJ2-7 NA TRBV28 CASRRDWTIYEQYF TGTGCCAGCAGGAGGGACTGGACTATTTACGAGCAGTACTTC
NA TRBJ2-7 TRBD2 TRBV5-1 CASSLLSGNYEQYF TGCGCCAGCAGCTTGCTTAGCGGGAACTACGAGCAGTACTTC
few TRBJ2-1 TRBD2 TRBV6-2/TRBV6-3 CASSYGGSLAGGPYNEQFF TGTGCCAGCAGTTACGGGGGTTCCCTAGCGGGAGGGCCGTACAATGAGCAGTTCTTC
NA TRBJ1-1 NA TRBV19 CASSIDRQALTEAFF TGTGCCAGTAGTATAGATCGACAGGCGCTCACTGAAGCTTTCTTT
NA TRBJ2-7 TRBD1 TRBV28 CASRDILDRGDYEQYF TGTGCCAGCAGAGATATCCTGGACAGGGGCGACTACGAGCAGTACTTC
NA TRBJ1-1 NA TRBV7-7 CASSPYTSGTEAFF TGTGCCAGCAGCCCGTACACCTCGGGGACTGAAGCTTTCTTT
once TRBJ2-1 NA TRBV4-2 CASSQARIAASDEQFF TGTGCCAGCAGCCAAGCGAGGATAGCGGCTTCGGATGAGCAGTTCTTC
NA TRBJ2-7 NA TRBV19 CASSPGGNRATYEQYF TGTGCCAGTAGCCCTGGGGGAAACAGGGCCACCTACGAGCAGTACTTC
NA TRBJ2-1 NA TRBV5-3 CARSYNEQFF TGTGCCAGAAGCTACAATGAGCAGTTCTTC
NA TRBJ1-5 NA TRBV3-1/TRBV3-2 CASSHSGTDNQPQHF TGTGCCAGCAGCCATTCCGGGACCGATAATCAGCCCCAGCATTTT
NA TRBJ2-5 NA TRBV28 CASRPLTGTQYF TGTGCCAGCAGACCCCTCACTGGGACCCAGTACTTC
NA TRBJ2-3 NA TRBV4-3 CASSQEVALTQYF TGCGCCAGCAGCCAAGAAGTGGCCCTTACGCAGTATTTT
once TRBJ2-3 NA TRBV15 CATSRDTVGTLRYF TGTGCCACCAGCAGAGATACTGTAGGGACCCTTAGGTATTTT
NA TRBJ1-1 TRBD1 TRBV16 CASSQHTGVLNTEAFF TGTGCCAGCAGCCAACACACAGGGGTTTTGAACACTGAAGCTTTCTTT
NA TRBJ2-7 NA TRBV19 CASSIEDTPYEQYF TGTGCCAGTAGTATAGAGGACACCCCCTACGAGCAGTACTTC
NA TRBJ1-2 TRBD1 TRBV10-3 CAISDVVGTALSSYGYTF TGTGCCATCAGTGACGTCGTCGGGACAGCCTTATCCTCCTATGGCTACACCTTC
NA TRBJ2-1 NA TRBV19 CASSMGGGNEQFF TGTGCCAGTAGTATGGGGGGCGGAAATGAGCAGTTCTTC
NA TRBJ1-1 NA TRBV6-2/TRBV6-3 CASSYGTVNTEAFF TGTGCCAGCAGTTACGGGACGGTGAACACTGAAGCTTTCTTT
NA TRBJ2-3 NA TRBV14 CASSPRQGGLARHTQYF TGTGCCAGCAGCCCCCGACAGGGTGGACTAGCACGACATACGCAGTATTTT
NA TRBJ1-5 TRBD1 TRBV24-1 CATSEPGTGSQPQHF TGTGCCACCAGTGAACCTGGGACAGGGAGTCAGCCCCAGCATTTT
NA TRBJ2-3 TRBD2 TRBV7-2 CASSSQPPGLAGDADTQYF TGTGCCAGCAGCTCACAACCTCCGGGACTAGCGGGAGACGCAGATACGCAGTATTTT
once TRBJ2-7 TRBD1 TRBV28 CASSVNGQGFYEQYF TGTGCCAGCAGTGTTAATGGACAGGGGTTCTACGAGCAGTACTTC
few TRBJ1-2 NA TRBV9 CASTTPQSYGYTF TGTGCCAGCACCACACCCCAAAGCTATGGCTACACCTTC
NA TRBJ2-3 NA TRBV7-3 CASRRGLSTDTQYF TGTGCCAGCAGGCGCGGGCTTAGCACAGATACGCAGTATTTT
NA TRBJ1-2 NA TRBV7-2 CASSRSGGDYGYTF TGTGCCAGCAGCCGCAGCGGGGGGGACTATGGCTACACCTTC
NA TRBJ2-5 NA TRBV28 CASSLRGTGETQYF TGTGCCAGCAGTTTGCGGGGTACCGGAGAGACCCAGTACTTC